This T cell receptor (beta chain) was captured in a study of shared clonotypes between healthy human individuals. This CDR3 is built from 13 residues. Per germline, CDR1 SQVTM and CDR2 ANQGSEA. V shed 5 bases, J shed 2 bases, and the junction held 3 bases outside the gene matches. Details on this clone: Antigen unknown.

Per sorted-subset replicate PCR, input was approximately 180 ng DNA, representing tens of thousands of T cell genomes. TCRdb's copy holds only in-frame clones and misses some; the assay was immunoSEQ multiplex PCR. The sample includes around 2,000,000 clones, approximately 94% of them seen just once. Positively selected for CCR7, the CD45RO-negative cells used as naive CD8 cells excluded terminally differentiated effector memory CD45RA+ cells. There were no recent acute infections or vaccinations among the donors, who were healthy HIV-negative adults. Regarding the study as a whole: The study found lower generation probabilities in non-shared clonotypes than in those shared by all four donors.

The origin of this receptor is a man aged 18 to 29 in good health. Some clones in this sample may be carry-over from other donors' samples. This rearrangement joins TRBV29-1 to TRBJ2-3, with TRBD1 identical over 8 bases. Sequencing was performed on naive CD8+ T cells from PBMCs. CDR3 DNA sequence: TGCAGCGTTCGGGACAGGCCCACAGATACGCAGTATTTT. This gives the protein CSVRDRPTDTQYF.